A selection of T cell receptor beta chains follows, all from one sample in a study of blood T cell repertoires in COVID-19. Using immunoSEQ multiplex PCR, the repertoire was profiled, and TCRdb retains in-frame clones only, with some absent. Among about 51,000 clones listed, 80% to 95% were seen once. The sequenced material came from peripheral blood. The receptors here all came from a man in his fifties with acute or convalescent COVID-19. Both conserved end residues are part of each CDR3. Fields, in order: clone size, J gene, D gene, CDR3 length, V gene, CDR3 DNA, CDR3 protein. D genes are given only for firm matches. Clone sizes are given selectively: once, few, many, or a class where the clone is expanded.

>-|TRBJ2-6|TRBD1|16|TRBV5-1
TGCGCCAGCAGCACGGACAGGTTCCCTGGGGCCAACGTCCTGACTTTC
CASSTDRFPGANVLTF
>-|TRBJ2-2|TRBD2|15|TRBV30
TGTGCCTGGTCTAGCGGGGGGGCTTCCCCCGGGGAGCTGTTTTTT
CAWSSGGASPGELFF
>-|TRBJ2-7|TRBD1|15|TRBV18
TGTGCCAGCTCACCTGCCGGGACAGGTCACTACGAGCAGTACTTC
CASSPAGTGHYEQYF
>once|TRBJ2-2|TRBD2|16|TRBV4-2
TGTGCCAGCAGCCAAGATGGGCGGGGGGGCATCAGGGAGCTGTTTTTT
CASSQDGRGGIRELFF
>-|TRBJ2-7|TRBD2|15|TRBV15
TGTGCCACCAGCAGAGGTAACGGGGGGTCCTACGAGCAGTACTTC
CATSRGNGGSYEQYF
>-|TRBJ2-1|TRBD2|15|TRBV7-3
TGTGCCAGCAGCTATGGGACTAGCGGGGTCGGTGAGCAGTTCTTC
CASSYGTSGVGEQFF
>-|TRBJ1-6|-|16|TRBV6-6
TGTGCCAGCAGTTACTCACAGGGTAGGGATAATTCACCCCTCCACTTT
CASSYSQGRDNSPLHF
>-|TRBJ2-6|-|14|TRBV5-1
TGCGCCAGCAGCTTAGGGGCGGCGGCCAACGTCCTGACTTTC
CASSLGAAANVLTF
>-|TRBJ2-1|TRBD1|12|TRBV12-3/TRBV12-4
TGTGCCACCTCCCGAACACAGGGGGAGCAGTTCTTC
CATSRTQGEQFF
>-|TRBJ2-3|-|12|TRBV12-3/TRBV12-4
TGTGCCAGCAGTTTCTTTCCAGATACGCAGTATTTT
CASSFFPDTQYF
>once|TRBJ2-1|-|13|TRBV7-3
TGTGCCAGCAGCTTAAGGACAGTCGATGAGCAGTTCTTC
CASSLRTVDEQFF
>few|TRBJ1-2|-|14|TRBV21-1
TGTGCCACCCATACCACAGTCAACCGTTATGGCTACACCTTC
CATHTTVNRYGYTF
>-|TRBJ2-7|TRBD2|14|TRBV11-3
TGTGCCAGCAGTCCCGGGACTAGTAGATACGAGCAGTACTTC
CASSPGTSRYEQYF
>-|TRBJ1-1|-|14|TRBV6-5
TGTGCCAGCTACGGGGGGCAAGCTAACACTGAAGCTTTCTTT
CASYGGQANTEAFF
>-|TRBJ2-5|TRBD2|16|TRBV10-3
TGTGCCATCAGTGAGCCCGGGACTAGCGGCCAAGAGACCCAGTACTTC
CAISEPGTSGQETQYF
>few|TRBJ2-1|TRBD1|15|TRBV7-3
TGTGCCAGCAGCCCGATATCCGGGACAGGCTATGAGCAGTTCTTC
CASSPISGTGYEQFF
>-|TRBJ2-3|-|13|TRBV3-1/TRBV3-2
TGTGCCAGCAGCACACACGGGGCAGATACGCAGTATTTT
CASSTHGADTQYF
>once|TRBJ1-1|-|15|TRBV3-1/TRBV3-2
TGTGCCAGCAGCCAAAGGACAACAAGGGCGAATGAAGCTTTCTTT
CASSQRTTRANEAFF
>few|TRBJ2-4|-|18|TRBV18
TGTGCCAGCTCACCAGGGCAGGGGCGATCTTTGGACAAAAACATTCAGTACTTC
CASSPGQGRSLDKNIQYF
>-|TRBJ2-3|TRBD1|14|TRBV13
TGTGCCAGCAGCGCCGACAGGGGGCGAGTGGGGCAGTATTTT
CASSADRGRVGQYF
>-|TRBJ1-5|-|14|TRBV28
TGTGCCAGCAGTTTAGTTCCTGGCCATCAGCCCCAGCATTTT
CASSLVPGHQPQHF
>-|TRBJ1-1|TRBD1|13|TRBV28
TGTGCCAGCAGGGGACAGGGGGTTACTGAAGCTTTCTTT
CASRGQGVTEAFF
>-|TRBJ2-1|TRBD1|14|TRBV6-5
TGTGCCAGCAGTTATGACGGGACAGACAATGAGCAGTTCTTC
CASSYDGTDNEQFF
>-|TRBJ2-2|TRBD1|13|TRBV7-2
TGTGTAACCGGACAGGGGGCGATCGGGGAGCTGTTTTTT
CVTGQGAIGELFF
>-|TRBJ1-1|-|14|TRBV12-2
TGTGCAAGTCGCTTGCGACAGAGAAACACTGAAGCTTTCTTT
CASRLRQRNTEAFF
>-|TRBJ2-5|TRBD2|14|TRBV18
TGTGCCAGCTCACTCGGGGGGTACCAAGAGACCCAGTACTTC
CASSLGGYQETQYF
>-|TRBJ1-2|TRBD1|14|TRBV6-5
TGTGCCAGCAGACTGACAGGGGCTAACTATGGCTACACCTTC
CASRLTGANYGYTF
>-|TRBJ2-7|TRBD2|14|TRBV6-2/TRBV6-3
TGTGCCAGCAGTTACGCCAGCGGGGGTTCCCCTCGGTACTTC
CASSYASGGSPRYF
>-|TRBJ1-1|-|13|TRBV14
TGTGCCAGCAGCCAGGGTCGCCGGACTCGAGCTTTCTTT
CASSQGRRTRAFF
>-|TRBJ1-5|-|16|TRBV5-6
TGTGCCAGCAGCTTGGGGCCTCAACCTCCCAATCAGCCCCAGCATTTT
CASSLGPQPPNQPQHF
>-|TRBJ1-5|-|16|TRBV21-1
TGTGCCAGCAGCCCTACCCTAGACAGGGGCAATCAGCCCCAGCATTTT
CASSPTLDRGNQPQHF
>-|TRBJ1-6|TRBD1|13|TRBV2
TGTGCCAGCAGTGACAGGGGGAATTCACCCCTCCACTTT
CASSDRGNSPLHF
>-|TRBJ1-5|-|14|TRBV24-1
TGTGCCACAGGGACCGGACAGCCTCATCAGCCCCAGCATTTT
CATGTGQPHQPQHF
>-|TRBJ1-1|-|12|TRBV7-2
TGTGCCAGCAGCTCCAGCGGCACTGAAGCTTTCTTT
CASSSSGTEAFF
>-|TRBJ2-3|TRBD2|14|TRBV28
TGTGCCAGCAGTATAGCGGGGGAGACAGATACGCAGTATTTT
CASSIAGETDTQYF
>-|TRBJ2-7|-|15|TRBV4-2
TGTGCCAGCAGCCAAGATATGCAGCGGGTCGCCGAGCAGTACTTC
CASSQDMQRVAEQYF
>-|TRBJ1-6|TRBD1|14|TRBV3-1/TRBV3-2
TGTGCCAGCAGCTCCGGGACAGTTAATTCACCCCTCCACTTT
CASSSGTVNSPLHF
>-|TRBJ2-1|TRBD2|16|TRBV7-9
TGTGCCAGCAGCTTAGCTGCAGCGGGGACCTACAATGAGCAGTTCTTC
CASSLAAAGTYNEQFF
>-|TRBJ1-5|-|15|TRBV11-2
TGTGCCAGCAGCCCGGGTTACTTTGACAATCAGCCCCAGCATTTT
CASSPGYFDNQPQHF
>-|TRBJ1-2|-|12|TRBV7-9
TGTGCCAGCAGCTCACACCTAGGTGGCTACACCTTC
CASSSHLGGYTF
>-|TRBJ2-1|TRBD2|13|TRBV6-4
TGTGCCAGCAATACCCGGGGGGACAATGAGCAGTTCTTC
CASNTRGDNEQFF
>few|TRBJ1-1|-|11|TRBV12-3/TRBV12-4
TGTGCAACATTATGGGCAGCTGAAGCTTTCTTT
CATLWAAEAFF
>-|TRBJ1-2|TRBD1|16|TRBV7-2
TGTGCCAGCAGCGTTAGACAGGGGGCAAATCTAGAAGGCTACACCTTC
CASSVRQGANLEGYTF
>-|TRBJ1-2|-|16|TRBV5-4
TGTGCCAGCAGCTTGGTGTCTTTGGGGGGATCCTATGGCTACACCTTC
CASSLVSLGGSYGYTF
>-|TRBJ2-2|-|15|TRBV6-5
TGTGCCAGCAGTACTCCGATTATGAACACCGGGGAGCTGTTTTTT
CASSTPIMNTGELFF
>-|TRBJ1-2|TRBD1|14|TRBV4-1
TGCGCCAGCAGCCAAGAAACACAGGGGTATGGCTACACCTTC
CASSQETQGYGYTF
>-|TRBJ2-7|TRBD2|17|TRBV5-6
TGTGCCAGCAGCCTGGGGCGGGGGGCGGTCATGGACTACGAGCAGTACTTC
CASSLGRGAVMDYEQYF
>-|TRBJ2-1|TRBD2|15|TRBV18
TGTGCCAGCTCACTTTCAGCGGGGTCTGCCAATGAGCAGTTCTTC
CASSLSAGSANEQFF
>-|TRBJ1-1|TRBD1|14|TRBV18
TGTGCCAGCTCCCTAGACGGACAGGGCGCGGGAGCTTTCTTT
CASSLDGQGAGAFF
>-|TRBJ1-3|-|12|TRBV28
TGTGCCAGCAGTAGGGGAGGAAACACCATATATTTT
CASSRGGNTIYF
>-|TRBJ2-1|-|16|TRBV5-8
TGTGCCAGCAGCTTGGCGCAGGGGAGCTCCTACAATGAGCAGTTCTTC
CASSLAQGSSYNEQFF
>-|TRBJ2-1|TRBD2|17|TRBV4-1
TGCGCCAGCAGCCAAGATCTAAGCGGGGCCTGGGGGAATGAGCAGTTCTTC
CASSQDLSGAWGNEQFF
>-|TRBJ1-5|TRBD1|16|TRBV3-1/TRBV3-2
TGTGCCAGCAGCCAAGATTATCAGGGACAGGTTCAGCCCCAGCATTTT
CASSQDYQGQVQPQHF